This is a list of T cell receptor beta chains from one sample in a study of blood T cell repertoires in COVID-19. Using immunoSEQ multiplex PCR, the repertoire was profiled, and TCRdb retains in-frame clones only, with some absent. The table has 150,000 to 200,000 clones, roughly four fifths seen once. Sequenced: peripheral blood. These receptor sequences come from a woman in her sixties or seventies with COVID-19, enrolled during active disease. The CDR3 runs from the conserved cysteine through the conserved F or W. D genes are given only for firm matches.

CDR3 length: 17; D gene: TRBD2; V gene: TRBV10-3; CDR3 protein: CAISEAAGGPGQETQYF
CDR3 length: 16; D gene: TRBD1; V gene: TRBV18; CDR3 protein: CASSPPGQGDRTEAFF
CDR3 length: 13; D gene: -; V gene: TRBV5-5; CDR3 protein: CASSQWRTVGYTF
CDR3 length: 18; D gene: TRBD1; V gene: TRBV7-2; CDR3 protein: CASNPGTGALNPYNEQFF
CDR3 length: 15; D gene: -; V gene: TRBV18; CDR3 protein: CASSPDSREDTGYTF
CDR3 length: 14; D gene: -; V gene: TRBV3-1/TRBV3-2; CDR3 protein: CASSHGQPNTEAFF
CDR3 length: 13; D gene: -; V gene: TRBV12-3/TRBV12-4; CDR3 protein: CASSFGEERGQFF
CDR3 length: 15; D gene: TRBD1; V gene: TRBV4-3; CDR3 protein: CASSQNRGQFYGYTF
CDR3 length: 13; D gene: -; V gene: TRBV3-1/TRBV3-2; CDR3 protein: CASSQVFGGELFF
CDR3 length: 15; D gene: TRBD1; V gene: TRBV15; CDR3 protein: CATSTSQGDSYEQYF
CDR3 length: 19; D gene: -; V gene: TRBV12-1; CDR3 protein: CASSLNWSWREKSYNEQFF
CDR3 length: 15; D gene: TRBD2; V gene: TRBV4-1; CDR3 protein: CASSQARAGGDTQYF
CDR3 length: 14; D gene: TRBD1; V gene: TRBV7-2; CDR3 protein: CASSLSSADRVYTF
CDR3 length: 16; D gene: -; V gene: TRBV5-1; CDR3 protein: CASSSRGEGLNTEAFF
CDR3 length: 16; D gene: TRBD2; V gene: TRBV5-4; CDR3 protein: CASSTPSGTIMGEQYF
CDR3 length: 14; D gene: -; V gene: TRBV28; CDR3 protein: CASRPQGNNSPLHF
CDR3 length: 13; D gene: -; V gene: TRBV18; CDR3 protein: CASSPPGGEDQFF
CDR3 length: 14; D gene: -; V gene: TRBV6-5; CDR3 protein: CASIPKKSTGELFF
CDR3 length: 16; D gene: -; V gene: TRBV3-1/TRBV3-2; CDR3 protein: CASSQTSGLSYNEQFF
CDR3 length: 13; D gene: -; V gene: TRBV10-3; CDR3 protein: CAIGTLANTEAFF
CDR3 length: 12; D gene: TRBD1; V gene: TRBV2; CDR3 protein: CASSVDRVAIYF
CDR3 length: 18; D gene: TRBD2; V gene: TRBV24-1; CDR3 protein: CATSDLYSGSDLANEQFF
CDR3 length: 14; D gene: -; V gene: TRBV6-2/TRBV6-3; CDR3 protein: CASSYNPTRYEQYF
CDR3 length: 17; D gene: TRBD1; V gene: TRBV10-3; CDR3 protein: CAISEGTGAVSRYGYTF
CDR3 length: 13; D gene: -; V gene: TRBV29-1; CDR3 protein: CSVDAQGPETQYF
CDR3 length: 14; D gene: -; V gene: TRBV11-1; CDR3 protein: CAGSLLGGVTEAFF
CDR3 length: 16; D gene: TRBD2; V gene: TRBV5-1; CDR3 protein: CASSLLSGRASNEQFF
CDR3 length: 14; D gene: -; V gene: TRBV10-2; CDR3 protein: CATTKQLMNTEAFF
CDR3 length: 15; D gene: TRBD2; V gene: TRBV10-1; CDR3 protein: CASNPGTSGYNEQFF
CDR3 length: 20; D gene: TRBD2; V gene: TRBV18; CDR3 protein: CASSPPRGLAGVRGTGELFF
CDR3 length: 12; D gene: -; V gene: TRBV2; CDR3 protein: CASSWGGDEAFF
CDR3 length: 18; D gene: TRBD1; V gene: TRBV3-1/TRBV3-2; CDR3 protein: CASSPLPGQSLGGYGYTF
CDR3 length: 14; D gene: -; V gene: TRBV9; CDR3 protein: CASSGVGLGYGYTF
CDR3 length: 15; D gene: TRBD1; V gene: TRBV6-5; CDR3 protein: CASSSRQGKNTEAFF
CDR3 length: 15; D gene: -; V gene: TRBV6-5; CDR3 protein: CASSRAHSGGEKLFF
CDR3 length: 15; D gene: TRBD1; V gene: TRBV27; CDR3 protein: CASSLVGTGTDTQYF
CDR3 length: 14; D gene: -; V gene: TRBV9; CDR3 protein: CASSAVLGTGELFF
CDR3 length: 12; D gene: -; V gene: TRBV12-3/TRBV12-4; CDR3 protein: CASSSQMRKLFF
CDR3 length: 16; D gene: -; V gene: TRBV19; CDR3 protein: CASSISSGRRNYGYTF
CDR3 length: 14; D gene: -; V gene: TRBV7-8; CDR3 protein: CASSLARGNTEAFF
CDR3 length: 18; D gene: TRBD2; V gene: TRBV4-2; CDR3 protein: CASSQGPTSGTYSYEQYF
CDR3 length: 17; D gene: TRBD2; V gene: TRBV5-6; CDR3 protein: CASTLQAAGFRTDTQYF
CDR3 length: 16; D gene: TRBD1; V gene: TRBV14; CDR3 protein: CASSNNWDSFYNEQFF
CDR3 length: 15; D gene: TRBD1; V gene: TRBV2; CDR3 protein: CASHGSRGRGTEAFF
CDR3 length: 11; D gene: -; V gene: TRBV30; CDR3 protein: CAWSKGQSLTF
CDR3 length: 14; D gene: TRBD1; V gene: TRBV18; CDR3 protein: CASSPRTGSETQYF
CDR3 length: 16; D gene: -; V gene: TRBV19; CDR3 protein: CASSSRKRERLNEQYF
CDR3 length: 15; D gene: TRBD1; V gene: TRBV6-5; CDR3 protein: CASSFRQGAYNEQFF
CDR3 length: 14; D gene: TRBD1; V gene: TRBV15; CDR3 protein: CATSRGTGDEKLFF
CDR3 length: 17; D gene: TRBD1; V gene: TRBV4-3; CDR3 protein: CASSQGTGFLAKNIQYF
CDR3 length: 12; D gene: TRBD1; V gene: TRBV7-2; CDR3 protein: CASSYRDREQYF
CDR3 length: 16; D gene: TRBD2; V gene: TRBV30; CDR3 protein: CAWSHARTSLQETQYF
CDR3 length: 12; D gene: -; V gene: TRBV19; CDR3 protein: CASSYPFNEQFF
CDR3 length: 15; D gene: TRBD1; V gene: TRBV5-1; CDR3 protein: CASSVGTETNQPQHF
CDR3 length: 13; D gene: TRBD1; V gene: TRBV6-6; CDR3 protein: CASSDRGQETQYF